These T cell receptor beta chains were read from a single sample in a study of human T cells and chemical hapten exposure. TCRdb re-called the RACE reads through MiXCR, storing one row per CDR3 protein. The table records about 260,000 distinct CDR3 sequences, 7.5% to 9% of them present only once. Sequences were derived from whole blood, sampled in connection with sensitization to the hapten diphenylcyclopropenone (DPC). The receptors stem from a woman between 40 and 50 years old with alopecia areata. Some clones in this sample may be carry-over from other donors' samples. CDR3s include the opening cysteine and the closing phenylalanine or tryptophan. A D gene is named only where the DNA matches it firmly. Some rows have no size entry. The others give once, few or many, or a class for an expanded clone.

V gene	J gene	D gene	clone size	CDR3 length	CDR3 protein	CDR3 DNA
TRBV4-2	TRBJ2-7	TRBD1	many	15	CASSQVEGQAYEQYF	TGTGCCAGCAGCCAAGTAGAGGGACAGGCCTACGAGCAGTACTTC
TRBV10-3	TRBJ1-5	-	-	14	CAISRDRSNQPQHF	TGTGCCATCAGTCGCGACAGGAGCAATCAGCCCCAGCATTTT
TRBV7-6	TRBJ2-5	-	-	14	CASSTNRAQETQYF	TGTGCCAGCAGCACCAACAGGGCCCAAGAGACCCAGTACTTC
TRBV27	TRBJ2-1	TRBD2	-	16	CASSALLAGGYNEQFF	TGTGCCAGCAGTGCCCTACTAGCGGGAGGGTACAATGAGCAGTTCTTC
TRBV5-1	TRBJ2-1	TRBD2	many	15	CASSLGVAGTGEQFF	TGCGCCAGCAGCTTGGGAGTAGCGGGAACTGGAGAGCAGTTCTTC
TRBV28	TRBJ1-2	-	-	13	CASHLEGGYGYTF	TGTGCCAGCCACCTGGAGGGGGGCTATGGCTACACCTTC
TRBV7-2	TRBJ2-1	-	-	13	CASSLPGMNEQFF	TGTGCCAGCAGCTTACCCGGAATGAATGAGCAGTTCTTC
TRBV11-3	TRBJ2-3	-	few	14	CASARGMSTDTQYF	TGTGCCAGCGCCCGCGGTATGAGCACAGATACGCAGTATTTT
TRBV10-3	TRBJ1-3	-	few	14	CAITSGLSGNTIYF	TGTGCCATCACGAGCGGACTCTCTGGAAACACCATATATTTT
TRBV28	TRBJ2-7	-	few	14	CATLRDGISYEQYF	TGTGCCACCCTTCGGGACGGAATATCCTACGAGCAGTACTTC
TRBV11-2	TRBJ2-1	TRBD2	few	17	CASSLFSGSSDLDEQFF	TGTGCCAGCAGCTTATTTAGCGGGAGTTCGGACTTGGATGAGCAGTTCTTC
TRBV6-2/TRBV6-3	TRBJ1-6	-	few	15	CASSFSGPEDSPLHF	TGTGCCAGCAGTTTCTCGGGTCCTGAAGATTCACCCCTCCACTTT
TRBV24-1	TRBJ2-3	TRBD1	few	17	CATSETTGARLGDTQYF	TGTGCCACCAGTGAGACCACAGGGGCCCGTCTTGGGGATACGCAGTATTTT
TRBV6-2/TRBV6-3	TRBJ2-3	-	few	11	CASGTLNTQYF	TGTGCCAGCGGCACACTCAATACGCAGTATTTT
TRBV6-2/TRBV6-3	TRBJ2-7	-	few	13	CASSYRDLTEQYF	TGTGCCAGCAGTTACAGGGACCTCACCGAGCAGTACTTC
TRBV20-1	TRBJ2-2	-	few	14	CSATPQGWSGELFF	TGCAGTGCTACGCCTCAGGGCTGGTCCGGGGAGCTGTTTTTT
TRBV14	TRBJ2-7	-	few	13	CASSPTRDYEQYF	TGTGCCAGCAGCCCGACCAGAGATTACGAGCAGTACTTC
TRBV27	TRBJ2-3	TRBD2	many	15	CASNSSGPSTDTQYF	TGTGCCAGCAACTCTAGCGGCCCGAGCACAGATACGCAGTATTTT
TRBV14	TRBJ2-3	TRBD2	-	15	CASSPLAGAPDTQYF	TGTGCCAGCAGCCCCTTAGCGGGAGCCCCAGATACGCAGTATTTT
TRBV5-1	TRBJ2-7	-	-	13	CASSRVGRDEQYF	TGCGCCAGCAGCCGCGTCGGCAGGGACGAGCAGTACTTC
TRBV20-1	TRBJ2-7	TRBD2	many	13	CSANGLADYEQYF	TGCAGTGCTAACGGGCTAGCGGATTACGAGCAGTACTTC
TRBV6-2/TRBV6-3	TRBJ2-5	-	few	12	CASSPTSETQYF	TGTGCCAGCAGTCCTACTAGCGAGACCCAGTACTTC
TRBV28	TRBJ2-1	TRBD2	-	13	CASSLGREATLFF	TGTGCCAGCAGTTTAGGGCGGGAGGCCACCCTGTTCTTC
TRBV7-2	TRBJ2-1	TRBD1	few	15	CASSSDRGAYNEQFF	TGTGCCAGCAGCTCCGACAGGGGGGCCTACAATGAGCAGTTCTTC
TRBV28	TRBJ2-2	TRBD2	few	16	CASSPSGRAKSGELFF	TGTGCCAGCAGTCCCAGCGGGAGGGCTAAATCCGGGGAGCTGTTTTTT
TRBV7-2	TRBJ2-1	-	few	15	CASSYGPGGYNEQFF	TGTGCCAGCAGCTACGGACCTGGGGGGTACAATGAGCAGTTCTTC
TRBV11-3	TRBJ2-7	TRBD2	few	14	CASSTGLAGNEQYF	TGTGCCAGCAGCACCGGACTAGCGGGAAACGAGCAGTACTTC
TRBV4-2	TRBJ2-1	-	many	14	CASSQDQGFNEQFF	TGTGCCAGCAGCCAAGATCAGGGGTTTAATGAGCAGTTCTTC
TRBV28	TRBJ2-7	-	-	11	CAIQSRIEQYF	TGTGCCATCCAAAGTAGAATCGAGCAGTACTTC
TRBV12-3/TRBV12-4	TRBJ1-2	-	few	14	CASGQAGGSYGYTF	TGTGCCAGCGGGCAAGCTGGGGGCTCCTATGGCTACACCTTC
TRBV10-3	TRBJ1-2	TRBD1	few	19	CAISDPRPRQGPFNYGYTF	TGTGCCATCAGTGACCCCCGGCCACGACAGGGGCCCTTCAACTATGGCTACACCTTC
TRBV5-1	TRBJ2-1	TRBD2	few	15	CASSSGTSSFSEQFF	TGCGCCAGCAGCTCCGGGACTAGCAGTTTTAGTGAGCAGTTCTTC
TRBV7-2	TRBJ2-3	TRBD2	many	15	CASSLAILAGDTQYF	TGTGCCAGCAGCTTAGCAATTCTAGCGGGAGATACGCAGTATTTT
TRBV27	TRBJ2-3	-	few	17	CASSLSPYTWGTDTQYF	TGTGCCAGCAGTTTATCCCCTTATACCTGGGGCACAGATACGCAGTATTTT
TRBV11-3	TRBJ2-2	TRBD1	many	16	CASSLTGGDFAGELFF	TGTGCCAGCAGCTTAACAGGGGGCGACTTTGCCGGGGAGCTGTTTTTT
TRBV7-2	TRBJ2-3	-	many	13	CASSPTLVDTQYF	TGTGCCAGCAGCCCCACCCTCGTAGATACGCAGTATTTT
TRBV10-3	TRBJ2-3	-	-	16	CAISKPGVGSTDTQYF	TGTGCCATATCGAAACCGGGAGTTGGTAGCACAGATACGCAGTATTTT
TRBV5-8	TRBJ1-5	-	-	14	CASSYRDKNQPQHF	TGTGCCAGCAGCTACCGGGACAAAAATCAGCCCCAGCATTTT
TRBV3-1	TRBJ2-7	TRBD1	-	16	CASSPVTGQGNYEQYF	TGTGCCAGCAGCCCCGTAACTGGACAGGGCAACTACGAGCAGTACTTC
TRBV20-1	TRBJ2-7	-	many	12	CSAPGPRYEQYF	TGCAGTGCTCCTGGACCACGTTACGAGCAGTACTTC
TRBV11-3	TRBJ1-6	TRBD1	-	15	CASSPTRGASSPLHF	TGTGCCAGCAGCCCGACCAGGGGGGCAAGCTCACCCCTCCACTTT
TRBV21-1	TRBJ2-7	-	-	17	CASSKYWGGTEVYEQYF	TGTGCCAGCAGCAAATACTGGGGGGGGACAGAAGTGTACGAGCAGTACTTC
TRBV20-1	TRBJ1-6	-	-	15	CSAITYDRPNSPLHF	TGCAGTGCTATCACTTATGACAGGCCTAATTCACCCCTCCACTTT
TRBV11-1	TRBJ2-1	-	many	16	CASSSLGVGPYNEQFF	TGTGCCAGCAGCTCCTTAGGAGTGGGGCCCTACAATGAGCAGTTCTTC